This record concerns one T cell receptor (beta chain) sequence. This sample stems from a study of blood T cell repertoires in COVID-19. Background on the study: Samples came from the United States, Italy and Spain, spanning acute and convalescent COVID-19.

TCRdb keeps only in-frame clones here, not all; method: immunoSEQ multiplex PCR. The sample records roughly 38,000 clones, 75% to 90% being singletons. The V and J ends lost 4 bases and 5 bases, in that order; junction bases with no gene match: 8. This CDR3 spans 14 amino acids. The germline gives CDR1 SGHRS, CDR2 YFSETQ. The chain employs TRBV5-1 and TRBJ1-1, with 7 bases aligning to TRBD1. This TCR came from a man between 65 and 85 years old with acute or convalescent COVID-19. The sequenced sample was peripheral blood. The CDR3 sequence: CASSPRQGWTEAFF. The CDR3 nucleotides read TGCGCCAGCAGCCCGCGACAGGGCTGGACTGAAGCTTTCTTT.